A selection of T cell receptor beta chains follows, all from one sample in a study of blood T cell repertoires in COVID-19. Method: immunoSEQ multiplex PCR; TCRdb's copy keeps in-frame clones and lacks some. The repertoire consists of over 150,000 clones, with around four fifths occurring once and the leading ten covering around 7%. The sequencing sample was made of PBMCs or T cells enriched from blood (not recorded which). Receptors were obtained from a man aged 50-59 years who had recovered from COVID-19. CDR3s include the opening cysteine and the closing phenylalanine or tryptophan. The order of the fields is CDR3 protein, CDR3 DNA, V gene, clone size, D gene, J gene. D genes are given only for firm matches. The listing skips clone size in some rows; elsewhere it reads once, few, many or a size class.

CDR3 protein: CATSGGTYNEQFF
CDR3 DNA: TGTGCCACCAGCGGGGGAACCTACAATGAGCAGTTCTTC
V gene: TRBV10-3
clone size: NA
D gene: TRBD2
J gene: TRBJ2-1

CDR3 protein: CASSSDPDREDEQYF
CDR3 DNA: TGTGCCAGCAGCTCAGATCCCGACAGGGAGGACGAGCAGTACTTC
V gene: TRBV7-8
clone size: NA
D gene: NA
J gene: TRBJ2-7

CDR3 protein: CASSLGQGGNTIYF
CDR3 DNA: TGTGCCAGCAGCCTCGGACAGGGAGGAAACACCATATATTTT
V gene: TRBV7-2
clone size: NA
D gene: TRBD1
J gene: TRBJ1-3

CDR3 protein: CASSLGGGAGSDTQYF
CDR3 DNA: TGTGCCAGCAGCTTAGGAGGGGGGGCCGGTTCAGATACGCAGTATTTT
V gene: TRBV11-2
clone size: NA
D gene: NA
J gene: TRBJ2-3

CDR3 protein: CASSLGVGGAHEQYF
CDR3 DNA: TGCGCCAGCAGCTTGGGGGTCGGGGGGGCCCACGAGCAGTACTTC
V gene: TRBV5-1
clone size: NA
D gene: TRBD2
J gene: TRBJ2-7

CDR3 protein: CASSAQTELAPAFF
CDR3 DNA: TGTGCCAGCAGCGCCCAAACAGAGCTGGCGCCCGCTTTCTTT
V gene: TRBV7-3
clone size: NA
D gene: NA
J gene: TRBJ1-1

CDR3 protein: CATEGTGGTLGTEAFF
CDR3 DNA: TGTGCCACCGAGGGTACAGGGGGCACCCTGGGCACTGAAGCTTTCTTT
V gene: TRBV10-3
clone size: NA
D gene: TRBD1
J gene: TRBJ1-1

CDR3 protein: CASSFLAGGVNTGELFF
CDR3 DNA: TGTGCCAGCAGCTTCCTAGCGGGGGGGGTGAACACCGGGGAGCTGTTTTTT
V gene: TRBV5-5
clone size: NA
D gene: TRBD2
J gene: TRBJ2-2

CDR3 protein: CASSTRWDSSTLHQPQHF
CDR3 DNA: TGTGCCAGCAGCACCCGATGGGACAGCAGTACGCTCCACCAGCCCCAGCATTTT
V gene: TRBV7-8
clone size: few
D gene: TRBD1
J gene: TRBJ1-5

CDR3 protein: CASSRAGQVYEQYF
CDR3 DNA: TGTGCCAGCAGCCGAGCGGGACAGGTCTACGAGCAGTACTTC
V gene: TRBV3-1/TRBV3-2
clone size: once
D gene: NA
J gene: TRBJ2-7

CDR3 protein: CASSLGRGDQETQYF
CDR3 DNA: TGTGCCAGCAGCTTAGGGCGGGGCGATCAAGAGACCCAGTACTTC
V gene: TRBV7-3
clone size: NA
D gene: NA
J gene: TRBJ2-5

CDR3 protein: CASNRDTNQPQHF
CDR3 DNA: TGTGCCAGCAACCGGGACACTAATCAGCCCCAGCATTTT
V gene: TRBV12-3/TRBV12-4
clone size: NA
D gene: NA
J gene: TRBJ1-5

CDR3 protein: CASSPRGGPPKRYNEQFF
CDR3 DNA: TGTGCCAGCAGCCCCCGGGGGGGCCCACCCAAACGCTACAATGAGCAGTTCTTC
V gene: TRBV7-2
clone size: NA
D gene: TRBD2
J gene: TRBJ2-1

CDR3 protein: CASSSFATDGYTF
CDR3 DNA: TGTGCCAGCAGTTCTTTCGCGACAGATGGCTACACCTTC
V gene: TRBV12-3/TRBV12-4
clone size: once
D gene: NA
J gene: TRBJ1-2

CDR3 protein: CASVYPMTGGNYGYTF
CDR3 DNA: TGTGCCAGCGTTTACCCGATGACAGGGGGTAACTATGGCTACACCTTC
V gene: TRBV6-4
clone size: NA
D gene: TRBD1
J gene: TRBJ1-2

CDR3 protein: CAISDWGRTGNTIYF
CDR3 DNA: TGTGCCATCAGTGATTGGGGGAGGACTGGAAACACCATATATTTT
V gene: TRBV10-3
clone size: NA
D gene: NA
J gene: TRBJ1-3

CDR3 protein: CASSQVYRETYNEQFF
CDR3 DNA: TGCGCCAGCAGCCAAGTATACAGGGAGACCTACAATGAGCAGTTCTTC
V gene: TRBV4-3
clone size: NA
D gene: NA
J gene: TRBJ2-1

CDR3 protein: CASSLDSSVNSPLHF
CDR3 DNA: TGTGCCAGCAGCTTAGATTCCAGCGTTAATTCACCCCTCCACTTT
V gene: TRBV7-2
clone size: NA
D gene: NA
J gene: TRBJ1-6

CDR3 protein: CASSDPVIRDRGSSGNTIYF
CDR3 DNA: TGTGCCAGCAGTGACCCAGTAATCCGGGACAGGGGAAGCTCTGGAAACACCATATATTTT
V gene: TRBV6-4
clone size: NA
D gene: TRBD1
J gene: TRBJ1-3

CDR3 protein: CASSIQGLAGGSEQFF
CDR3 DNA: TGTGCCAGCAGCATCCAGGGACTAGCGGGGGGCAGTGAGCAGTTCTTC
V gene: TRBV3-1/TRBV3-2
clone size: NA
D gene: TRBD2
J gene: TRBJ2-1

CDR3 protein: CASSRYHNEQFF
CDR3 DNA: TGTGCCAGCAGCCGGTACCACAATGAGCAGTTCTTC
V gene: TRBV7-2
clone size: NA
D gene: NA
J gene: TRBJ2-1

CDR3 protein: CASSLLGTEAFF
CDR3 DNA: TGTGCCAGCAGCTTACTAGGGACAGAAGCTTTCTTT
V gene: TRBV11-2
clone size: NA
D gene: NA
J gene: TRBJ1-1

CDR3 protein: CASSLGQGFGYTF
CDR3 DNA: TGTGCCAGCTCACTCGGACAGGGGTTTGGCTACACCTTC
V gene: TRBV18
clone size: NA
D gene: TRBD1
J gene: TRBJ1-2

CDR3 protein: CASSLQTGSYEQYF
CDR3 DNA: TGTGCCAGCAGCTTACAGACCGGGTCCTACGAGCAGTACTTC
V gene: TRBV7-2
clone size: NA
D gene: NA
J gene: TRBJ2-7

CDR3 protein: CASSQGQGREKLFF
CDR3 DNA: TGTGCCAGCAGCCAGGGACAGGGACGGGAAAAACTGTTTTTT
V gene: TRBV7-9
clone size: few
D gene: TRBD1
J gene: TRBJ1-4

CDR3 protein: CASRRDRSPWKTQYF
CDR3 DNA: TGTGCCAGCAGACGAGACAGGAGCCCATGGAAGACCCAGTACTTC
V gene: TRBV3-1/TRBV3-2
clone size: NA
D gene: NA
J gene: TRBJ2-5

CDR3 protein: CASSSRTSGGGYNEQFF
CDR3 DNA: TGCGCCAGCAGCTCCCGGACTAGCGGGGGGGGGTACAATGAGCAGTTCTTC
V gene: TRBV5-1
clone size: NA
D gene: TRBD2
J gene: TRBJ2-1

CDR3 protein: CASSLRGSKDTQYF
CDR3 DNA: TGTGCCAGCAGTCTACGGGGGAGCAAGGATACGCAGTATTTT
V gene: TRBV13
clone size: few
D gene: NA
J gene: TRBJ2-3

CDR3 protein: CASSQIYIGTGPRGASPLHF
CDR3 DNA: TGTGCCAGCAGCCAAATATATATCGGGACAGGACCTCGGGGAGCGTCACCCCTCCACTTT
V gene: TRBV4-2
clone size: NA
D gene: TRBD1
J gene: TRBJ1-6

CDR3 protein: CASSSMKRDMQYF
CDR3 DNA: TGTGCCAGCAGCTCGATGAAGCGGGACATGCAGTATTTT
V gene: TRBV7-8
clone size: once
D gene: NA
J gene: TRBJ2-3

CDR3 protein: CASSYGGGALETQYF
CDR3 DNA: TGTGCCAGCAGCTACGGAGGGGGGGCCTTGGAGACCCAGTACTTC
V gene: TRBV5-6
clone size: NA
D gene: NA
J gene: TRBJ2-5